The 30 T cell receptor beta chains below were found in one sample sequenced in a study of T-cell reconstitution after alpha-beta-depleted transplantation in children. A TCRbeta library incorporating unique molecular identifiers was prepared. TCRdb called the PCR reads again in MiXCR, with one record for every CDR3 protein. This table has 200,000 to 250,000 distinct CDR3 sequences, about a tenth appearing once. The starting material was PBMCs from the stem cell graft donor, obtained from the stem cell graft. The receptors were gathered from a human donor who donated a stem cell graft to a child with acute lymphoblastic leukemia.

The rearrangement joins TRBV2 to TRBJ2-7; no firm D call. V was cut by 4 bases and J by 3 bases, with 16 bases left in between. This CDR3 is built from 15 residues. CDR1 and CDR2 (germline): SNHLY, FYNNEI. Here the CDR3 reads CASSGTAHRSYEQYF. CDR3 bases: TGTGCCAGCAGTGGCACTGCCCATCGAAGCTACGAGCAGTACTTC.

V usage is TRBV10-3 and J usage is TRBJ2-3; a possible D gene is TRBD2 (7 bases). The CDR3 covers 15 residues. Deletions cut 8 bases from V and 0 bases from J, with 15 bases between. The germline V gene encodes CDR1 ENHRY and CDR2 SYGVKD. CDR3 sequence reads: CAIGGAQYSTDTQYF. The CDR3 coding sequence is TGTGCCATCGGGGGGGCACAATATAGCACAGATACGCAGTATTTT.

This clonotype was seen a handful of times. The chain links TRBV6-5 to TRBJ1-1; D might be TRBD1 (5 bases). V lost 0 bases and J 1 base, leaving 9 bases between the germline ends. The CDR3 covers 15 residues. Germline V gives CDR1 MNHEY, CDR2 SVGAGI. The CDR3 DNA is TGTGCCAGCAGTTACTCGACAGCCGCGAACACTGAAGCTTTCTTT. Its translation: CASSYSTAANTEAFF.

This rearrangement joins TRBV5-1 to TRBJ2-7, with 7 bases lining up with TRBD1. CDR1 SGHRS and CDR2 YFSETQ come from the germline V gene. The ends lost 4 bases at V and 2 bases at J; junction bases unmatched: 9. The CDR3 runs 15 residues. The CDR3 DNA sequence: TGCGCCAGCAGCGTAGGCGGGCAGGGGGCCTACGAGCAGTACTTC. It encodes CASSVGGQGAYEQYF. Combining the CDR3 with reference TRBV5-1 and TRBJ2-7 gives the whole variable domain KAGVTQTPRYLIKTRGQQVTLSCSPISGHRSVSWYQQTPGQGLQFLFEYFSETQRNKGNFPGRFSGRQFSNSRSEMNVSTLELGDSALYLCASSVGGQGAYEQYFGPGTRLTVT.

This clonotype was detected a few times. The CDR3 sequence: CASSEIAGEYNEQFF. CDR3 nucleotides: TGTGCCAGCAGTGAGATAGCGGGGGAATACAATGAGCAGTTCTTC. The genes are TRBV2 and TRBJ2-1; 9 nucleotides line up with TRBD2. Germline assignment: CDR1 SNHLY and CDR2 FYNNEI. The CDR3 totals 15 residues. With 3 bases clipped from V and 4 bases from J, the junction kept 4 bases outside the gene matches.

The V and J genes are TRBV5-3 and TRBJ2-7; TRBD1 might be the D (5 bases). TRBV5-3 is classed as an ORF, of uncertain function. V was shortened by 9 bases and J by 0 bases, with 16 bases between the two germline ends. The CDR3 length is 14 residues. The chain's CDR3 is CAMSLGLSSYEQYF. As DNA, the CDR3 is TGTGCCATGAGCCTGGGGCTCAGCTCCTACGAGCAGTACTTC.

This clonotype came up many times. The chain uses TRBV5-1 and TRBJ2-7; D is perhaps TRBD1 (5 bases). Trimming removed 4 bases from V and 3 bases from J, with 8 bases in between. Germline V gives CDR1 SGHRS, CDR2 YFSETQ. The CDR3 runs 12 residues. The CDR3 sequence: CASSNGHYEQYF. The CDR3 DNA reads as TGCGCCAGCAGCAACGGACACTACGAGCAGTACTTC.

CDR3 in amino acids: CASSPGDRGLNEQFF. DNA for the CDR3: TGTGCCAGCAGCCCCGGGGACAGGGGGCTCAATGAGCAGTTCTTC. V and J are TRBV28 and TRBJ2-1; 12 bases are shared with TRBD1. The CDR3 contains 15 residues. After removal of 6 bases from V and 6 bases from J, the junction contained 6 bases not matched to a gene. Per the germline V gene, CDR1 is MDHEN and CDR2 is SYDVKM.

A few counts support this clonotype. V is TRBV5-1 and J is TRBJ1-5; a weak D match, TRBD1 (6 bases). V lost 3 bases to trimming and J lost 3 bases, with 13 bases between them. CDR3 length: 15 amino acids. The germline CDR1 and CDR2 sequences are SGHRS and YFSETQ. Here the CDR3 reads CASSSDGGPNQPQHF. In DNA form, the CDR3 reads TGCGCCAGCAGCTCGGACGGGGGCCCCAATCAGCCCCAGCATTTT.

This clonotype was found a few times. The gene calls are TRBV9 and TRBJ2-7; D is unclear. The germline V gene has CDR1 SGDLS and CDR2 YYNGEE. With 5 bases removed from V and 1 base from J, the gap between germline ends came to 19 bases. CDR3 length: 16 amino acids. CDR3 nucleotides: TGTGCCAGCAGTCGCCCAAGGGTAGGGTTGTCCTACGAGCAGTACTTC. This encodes CASSRPRVGLSYEQYF.

This clonotype was observed a few times. The chain uses TRBV7-8 and TRBJ2-2, with 11 nucleotides matching TRBD1. The CDR3 extends over 18 amino acids. V shed 5 bases and J 2 bases; nucleotides not matched to a gene: 10. Germline V gene sequence: CDR1 SGHVS, CDR2 FQNEAQ. CDR3 loop: CASSLDRGLGFNTGELFF. In nucleotides, the CDR3 is TGTGCCAGCAGCCTGGACAGGGGGCTGGGGTTTAACACCGGGGAGCTGTTTTTT.

This clonotype was counted a few times. The chain carries TRBV20-1 and TRBJ2-1, with 9 nucleotides matching TRBD2. V lost 1 base to trimming and J lost 5 bases; unmatched junction nucleotides: 6. This CDR3 is 15 amino acids long. The V gene's germline CDR1 is DFQATT and CDR2 SNEGSKA (reference sequence). As DNA, the CDR3 is TGCAGTGCTAGAGTTACGACTAGCGGACACAATGAGCAGTTCTTC. It yields the protein CSARVTTSGHNEQFF.

This clonotype was counted at least ten times. V gene TRBV5-1 combines with J gene TRBJ1-1, with D uncertain. The CDR3 has 14 residues. V was cut by 2 bases and J by 2 bases, with 10 bases left in between. From germline, CDR1 is SGHRS and CDR2 YFSETQ. In DNA form, the CDR3 reads TGCGCCAGCAGCTTTACGGAGTCTAACACTGAAGCTTTCTTT. Residues: CASSFTESNTEAFF. The whole variable domain, remainder taken from reference TRBV5-1 and TRBJ1-1, is KAGVTQTPRYLIKTRGQQVTLSCSPISGHRSVSWYQQTPGQGLQFLFEYFSETQRNKGNFPGRFSGRQFSNSRSEMNVSTLELGDSALYLCASSFTESNTEAFFGQGTRLTVV.

The chain joins TRBV5-4 to TRBJ2-5; a possible D gene is TRBD2 (7 bases). Trimming removed 3 bases at V and 4 bases at J, with 16 bases between. Germline V gives CDR1 SGHNT, CDR2 YYREEE (reference sequence). The CDR3 sequence is 15 residues long. DNA for the CDR3: TGTGCCAGCAGCTCAAAAGGGGGGGGCGTAGAGACCCAGTACTTC. Amino acids: CASSSKGGGVETQYF.

This clonotype has just a few counts. The chain has TRBV20-1 and TRBJ2-3; TRBD1 aligns across 7 bases. This CDR3 is 12 amino acids long. The ends lost 6 bases at V and 1 base at J; junction bases unmatched: 1. Germline values: CDR1 DFQATT, CDR2 SNEGSKA (reference sequence). The CDR3 reads CSADRGTDTQYF. The CDR3 nucleotides are TGCAGTGCAGACAGGGGCACAGATACGCAGTATTTT.

J is TRBJ1-2 and V is TRBV6-5; 7 bases line up with TRBD1. V was pared by 8 bases and J by 1 base, with 4 bases of the junction left unmatched. This CDR3 contains 13 residues. Germline-derived CDR1 and CDR2 are MNHEY and SVGAGI. CDR3 nucleotide sequence: TGTGCCAGCCGGGGACAGATTAACTATGGCTACACCTTC. This gives the protein CASRGQINYGYTF.

V and J are TRBV5-6 and TRBJ1-4, with D unclear. Trimming pared 2 bases from V and 7 bases from J, leaving 12 bases between. CDR3 size: 14 residues. CDR1 is SGHDT and CDR2 is YYEEEE in the germline V gene. In DNA, the CDR3 is TGTGCCAGCAGCTTTAGGAGGGTTGGTGAAAAACTGTTTTTT. Amino acids: CASSFRRVGEKLFF.

This clonotype was seen only a few times. The rearrangement links TRBV6-5 to TRBJ1-2; 7 bases line up with TRBD1. CDR3 length equals 13 residues. Germline V gives CDR1 MNHEY, CDR2 SVGAGI. V lost 2 bases, J lost 3 bases, and 0 bases stayed unmatched. CDR3 loop: CASSYGTDYGYTF. The DNA of the CDR3 is TGTGCCAGCAGTTACGGGACAGACTATGGCTACACCTTC.

This clonotype was picked up many times. This chain joins TRBV18 and TRBJ1-1; 7 positions match TRBD1. Germline CDR1 reads KGHSH; CDR2 reads LQKENI. V lost 3 bases and J lost 3; bases outside the gene matches: 7. This CDR3 region has 15 residues. In DNA form, the CDR3 reads TGTGCCAGCTCACCGCTACCAGACAGGGACACTGAAGCTTTCTTT. This encodes CASSPLPDRDTEAFF.

This clonotype was observed many times. This chain joins TRBV21-1 and TRBJ2-2; TRBD2 was called by the table and not checked on the DNA. TRBV21-1 represents a pseudogene. The CDR3 spans 15 residues. In DNA, the CDR3 is TGTGCCAGCAGCTTAGGGCAGGTGAACACCGGGGAGCTGTTTTTT. This translates into CASSLGQVNTGELFF.

This clonotype was observed at least ten times. This chain connects TRBV10-1 to TRBJ2-7; D perhaps matches TRBD1 (6 bases). V lost 2 bases and J lost 2, with 13 bases in between. The germline V gene encodes CDR1 WNHNN and CDR2 SYGVQD (reference sequence). The CDR3 extends over 15 amino acids. The CDR3 loop is CASSEIQGWTYEQYF. Written as DNA, the CDR3 is TGCGCCAGCAGTGAGATACAGGGTTGGACCTACGAGCAGTACTTC.

The rearrangement joins TRBV25-1 to TRBJ2-5; tentatively, D is TRBD2 (7 bases). CDR1 and CDR2 (germline): MGHDK, SYGVNS. The V end lost 3 bases, the J end lost 5 bases, and 16 bases lay between the germline ends. CDR3 length: 15 amino acids. CDR3 region: CASSDRGGYVETQYF. CDR3 DNA sequence: TGTGCCAGCAGTGACAGGGGAGGGTATGTGGAGACCCAGTACTTC.

This clonotype appeared a few times. CDR3 residues: CATRDRFSMNTEAFF. The CDR3 DNA sequence: TGTGCCACCAGGGACAGATTCTCCATGAACACTGAAGCTTTCTTT. The chain recombines TRBV12-3 or TRBV12-4 with TRBJ1-1; 7 nucleotides line up with TRBD1. The CDR3 totals 15 residues. Trimming at V came to 10 bases and at J to 0 bases, leaving 11 bases not matched to a gene.

In its sample, this clonotype was seen many times. The chain employs TRBV5-1 and TRBJ2-7, with TRBD2 matching over 7 bases. Losses at the gene ends were 0 bases for V and 3 bases for J; bases not matched to a gene: 6. The CDR3 covers 15 residues. Germline CDR1 SGHRS, CDR2 YFSETQ. This chain's CDR3 is CASSLEGGMNYEQYF. The CDR3 bases are TGCGCCAGCAGCTTGGAGGGAGGGATGAACTACGAGCAGTACTTC.

This clonotype was counted a few times. The chain employs TRBV18 and TRBJ2-7; no firm D call. Trimming pared 3 bases from V and 3 bases from J, leaving 9 bases between. CDR3 length equals 13 residues. The V gene's germline CDR1 is KGHSH and CDR2 LQKENI. The CDR3 is CASSPALGYEQYF. The CDR3 bases are TGTGCCAGCTCACCGGCTTTAGGCTACGAGCAGTACTTC. Drawing the rest from reference TRBV18 and TRBJ2-7, the complete variable domain is NAGVMQNPRHLVRRRGQEARLRCSPMKGHSHVYWYRQLPEEGLKFMVYLQKENIIDESGMPKERFSAEFPKEGPSILRIQQVVRGDSAAYFCASSPALGYEQYFGPGTRLTVT.

This rearrangement joins TRBV25-1 to TRBJ2-1; 9 bases agree with TRBD2. V lost 3 bases, J lost 6 bases, and 3 bases stayed unmatched. Looked up from germline, CDR1 is MGHDK and CDR2 is SYGVNS. The CDR3 totals 14 residues. The CDR3 sequence: CASSEAGGTNEQFF. In nucleotides, the CDR3 is TGTGCCAGCAGTGAGGCGGGGGGGACCAATGAGCAGTTCTTC.

The gene calls are TRBV2 and TRBJ2-3, with D perhaps being TRBD1 or TRBD2 (6 bases each). V was clipped by 0 bases and J by 3 bases, with 31 bases between them. The CDR3 spans 22 residues. Germline assignment: CDR1 SNHLY and CDR2 FYNNEI. CDR3 coding DNA: TGTGCCAGCAGTGAAGCGCTTCGGATCGGGGGTGCTTCTCACAGGGAGACAGATACGCAGTATTTT. This codes for CASSEALRIGGASHRETDTQYF.

V usage is TRBV5-4 and J usage is TRBJ2-7; perhaps TRBD1 as D (7 bases). V gave up 4 bases and J gave up 5 bases, with 13 bases separating them. Germline assignment: CDR1 SGHNT and CDR2 YYREEE (reference sequence). CDR3 length equals 13 residues. CDR3 nucleotides: TGTGCCAGCAGCCCGGGGGACAGTGACGAGCAGTACTTC. As protein: CASSPGDSDEQYF.

This clonotype was counted only a few times. V gene TRBV9 combines with J gene TRBJ2-3, with 7 nucleotides matching TRBD2. The length of the CDR3 is 15 residues. V trimming: 0 bases; J trimming: 1 base; junction bases outside the gene matches: 2. Germline lookup yields CDR1 SGDLS and CDR2 YYNGEE. The CDR3 reads CASSVGTSGTDTQYF. CDR3 in DNA: TGTGCCAGCAGCGTAGGAACTAGCGGCACAGATACGCAGTATTTT.

This clonotype was counted only a few times. The rearrangement joins TRBV9 to TRBJ2-1, with D possibly being TRBD2 (5 bases). CDR1 and CDR2 (germline): SGDLS, YYNGEE. Trimming took off 2 bases at V and 0 bases at J, with 12 bases between the two ends. The CDR3 is made up of 16 amino acids. CDR3 in DNA: TGTGCCAGCAGCGTTTTAAGCGGAAGCTCCTACAATGAGCAGTTCTTC. Protein sequence: CASSVLSGSSYNEQFF.